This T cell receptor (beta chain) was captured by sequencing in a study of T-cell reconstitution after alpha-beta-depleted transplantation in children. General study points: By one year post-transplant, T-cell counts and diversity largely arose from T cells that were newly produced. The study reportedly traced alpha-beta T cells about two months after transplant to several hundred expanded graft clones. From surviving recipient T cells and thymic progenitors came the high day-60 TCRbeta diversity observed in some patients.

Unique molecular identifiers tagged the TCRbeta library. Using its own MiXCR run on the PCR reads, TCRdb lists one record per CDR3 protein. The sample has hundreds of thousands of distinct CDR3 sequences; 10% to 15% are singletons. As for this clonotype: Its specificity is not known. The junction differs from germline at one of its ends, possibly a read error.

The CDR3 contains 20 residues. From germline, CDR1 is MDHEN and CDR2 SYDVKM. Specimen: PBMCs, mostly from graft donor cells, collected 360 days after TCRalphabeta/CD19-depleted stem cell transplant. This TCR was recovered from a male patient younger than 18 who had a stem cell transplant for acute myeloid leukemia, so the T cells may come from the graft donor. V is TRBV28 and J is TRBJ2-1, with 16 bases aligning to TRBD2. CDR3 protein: CASSLALGLAGGDAYIEQFF. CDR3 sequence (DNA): TGTGCCAGCAGTTTAGCATTGGGACTAGCGGGAGGGGATGCCTACATTGAGCAGTTCTTC.